These T cell receptor beta chains were read from a single sample in a study of shared clonotypes between healthy human individuals. Clones were sequenced by immunoSEQ multiplex PCR, and TCRdb holds only the in-frame ones, with some missing. The repertoire has about 2 million clones, about 95% of them found once; the top ten carry around 1.1%. The material sequenced was naive CD8+ T cells sorted from blood. Receptors originate from a man between 18 and 29 years old in good health. Each CDR3 is given with its conserved first and last residue.

CDR3aa	v_gene	j_gene
CASSMRESNTEAFF	TRBV19	TRBJ1-1
CASSVGGTEAFF	TRBV9	TRBJ1-1
CAWSLLSYEQYF	TRBV30	TRBJ2-7
CASSLGRAEQYF	TRBV7-6	TRBJ2-7
CASSPLITNEKLFF	TRBV6-6	TRBJ1-4
CASSAGYISTDTQYF	TRBV9	TRBJ2-3
CASSQPMTLYEQYF	TRBV4-1	TRBJ2-7
CATLSQSPALEQYF	TRBV19	TRBJ2-7
CASSVQAGTYGYTF	TRBV2	TRBJ1-2
CAWRGLAVYNEQFF	TRBV30	TRBJ2-1
CSVGAGVSYEQYF	TRBV29-1	TRBJ2-7
CASKSGGLYNEQFF	TRBV6-5	TRBJ2-1
CASSAGSSYEQYF	TRBV10-1	TRBJ2-7
CASRGPGLVFEQFF	TRBV7-9	TRBJ2-1
CASSIGQGANSPLHF	TRBV19	TRBJ1-6
CASSSSGSHYNEQFF	TRBV6-5	TRBJ2-1
CASSEAGGPYSNQPQHF	TRBV6-1	TRBJ1-5
CASSLRTSWWDEQFF	TRBV5-6	TRBJ2-1
CASSQVWGSDTEAFF	TRBV4-1	TRBJ1-1
CSARTATNEKLFF	TRBV29-1	TRBJ1-4
CASSLATSGVYEQYF	TRBV27	TRBJ2-7
CASSTQGASGANVLTF	TRBV27	TRBJ2-6
CASSPKGYTEAFF	TRBV6-5	TRBJ1-1
CASSSADGWNSPLHF	TRBV28	TRBJ1-6
CASGMSDHLWETQYF	TRBV27	TRBJ2-5
CSVARDRGTSYEQYF	TRBV29-1	TRBJ2-7
CASSLSWTPGLAGGTSYEQYF	TRBV7-8	TRBJ2-7
CASSYQGSNTEAFF	TRBV6-6	TRBJ1-1
CASSSRPDEQFF	TRBV13	TRBJ2-1
CASSPYSPYEQYF	TRBV28	TRBJ2-7
CAWGQARADGYTF	TRBV30	TRBJ1-2
CASSVEQGSLNSPLHF	TRBV28	TRBJ1-6
CASSSDRGLLATEAFF	TRBV5-1	TRBJ1-1
CASSTSLGGDYSPLHF	TRBV5-6	TRBJ1-6
CASSSGMGRETQYF	TRBV7-3	TRBJ2-5
CASSLADRGARNTEAFF	TRBV7-9	TRBJ1-1
CASSGGDEGLGEKLFF	TRBV5-1	TRBJ1-4
CASSSGDYHPETQYF	TRBV11-2	TRBJ2-5
CASSLPGHLQETQYF	TRBV4-1	TRBJ2-5
CASSTASKNPLNQPQHF	TRBV19	TRBJ1-5
CASSLAWPGGVRYGYTF	TRBV7-8	TRBJ1-2
CASSYSRDYEQYF	TRBV6-5	TRBJ2-7
CASSSGTGRQPQHF	TRBV27	TRBJ1-5
CASTGGESSYNEQFF	TRBV7-2	TRBJ2-1
CASSSLTSTDTQYF	TRBV6-5	TRBJ2-3
CAISAALAGVDTQYF	TRBV10-3	TRBJ2-3
CASNHETDSYEQYF	TRBV5-1	TRBJ2-7